This T cell receptor (beta chain) originates from a study of T cells generated in artificial thymic organoids. Separate semi-nested PCRs amplified TCRalpha and TCRbeta libraries using constant-region reverse primers in TRAC or TRBC. Each CDR3 protein gets one entry after TCRdb re-called the 5' RACE reads with MiXCR. There are 7,500 to 8,000 distinct CDR3 sequences in the sample; roughly a quarter occur only once, and roughly 3% lies in the top ten. The organoids combined MS5 murine stromal cells carrying human DLL1 with human hematopoietic stem and progenitor cells. Residual T cells were removed by FACS sorting CD34+CD3- progenitor cells before seeding the organoids. Culture medium was serum-free RPMI with B27, FLT3L, IL-7, ascorbic acid. FACS isolated CD3+TCRαβ+CD8 single positive T cells before RNA extraction. V was clipped by 6 bases and J by 5 bases; unmatched bases: 4. This CDR3 is 13 amino acids long. Per the germline V gene, CDR1 is SQVTM and CDR2 is ANQGSEA.

This clonotype qualifies as medium-sized. What it recognizes is unknown. The source is a human donor who gave cord blood stem cells for thymic organoid culture, a cardiac surgery patient who gave postnatal thymus, or a blood donor (not recorded which). Sequenced input: naive CD8+ T cells grown in artificial thymic organoids from cord blood stem and progenitor cells. The subset here: CD3+TCRalphabeta+CD8SP T cells; for blood, CD45RO-CCR7+ naive CD8+ T cells. This rearrangement joins TRBV29-1 to TRBJ2-3, with 11 bases that match TRBD1. The CDR3 nucleotides are TGCAGCGTCCCGGGACAGGGGGAAGATACGCAGTATTTT. It yields the protein CSVPGQGEDTQYF.